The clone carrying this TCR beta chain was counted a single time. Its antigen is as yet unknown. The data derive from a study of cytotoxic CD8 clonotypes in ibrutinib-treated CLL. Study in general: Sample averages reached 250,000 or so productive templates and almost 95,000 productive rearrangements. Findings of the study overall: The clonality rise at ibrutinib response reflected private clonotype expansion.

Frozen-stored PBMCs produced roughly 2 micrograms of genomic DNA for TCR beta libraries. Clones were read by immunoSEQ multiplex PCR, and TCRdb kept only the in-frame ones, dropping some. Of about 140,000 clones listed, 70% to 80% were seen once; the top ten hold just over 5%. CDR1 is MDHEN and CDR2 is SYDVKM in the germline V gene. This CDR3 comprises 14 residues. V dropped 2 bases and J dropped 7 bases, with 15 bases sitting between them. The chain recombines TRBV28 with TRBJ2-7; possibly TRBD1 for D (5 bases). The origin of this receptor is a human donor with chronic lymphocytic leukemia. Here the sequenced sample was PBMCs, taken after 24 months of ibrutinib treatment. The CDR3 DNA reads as TGTGCCAGCAGTTTAGGGGTCAGGGTAGGAGAGCAGTACTTC. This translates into CASSLGVRVGEQYF.